This TCR beta chain derives from a study of cytomegalovirus exposure and HLA in healthy donors. Study results and caveats: Cytomegalovirus status was reportedly diagnosed by the classifier with high sensitivity and specificity.

The study ran its PCR with 60 Vbeta and 13 Jbeta primers. Sequenced by immunoSEQ multiplex PCR; TCRdb stores in-frame clones only, minus some. Of some 150,000 clones in the sample, more than 75% were seen once. Trimming removed 3 bases from V and 8 bases from J; junction bases left unmatched: 0. Germline lookup yields CDR1 GTSNPN and CDR2 SVGIG (reference sequence). The CDR3 is 11 amino acids. Note on this clone: No antigen is known for it.

This rearrangement joins TRBV30 to TRBJ1-2, with 10 bases matching TRBD1. Material: PBMCs. The source of this sequence is a woman under 30 in good health and CMV-seronegative. The CDR3 DNA reads TGTGCCTGGAGGGACAGGGGGGGCTACACCTTC. Encoded protein: CAWRDRGGYTF.